A single sample gave rise to the 2 T cell receptor beta chains below, sequenced in a study of STAT5B mutations in CD4+ large granular lymphocyte leukemia. Assay: immunoSEQ multiplex PCR; the TCRdb copy retains only in-frame clones and omits some. Among tens of thousands of clones listed, approximately 80% were seen once. The specimen sequenced was CD4+ T cells from blood buffy coats. These receptors were obtained from a human donor in good health.

The rearrangement links TRBV12-1 to TRBJ1-1; the listed D gene, TRBD1, was not tested against the DNA. TRBV12-1 is annotated as a pseudogene. This CDR3 is built from 18 residues. The CDR3 is CASSYPSGGSSWNTEAFF. DNA for the CDR3: TGTGCCAGCAGTTATCCCTCAGGGGGCTCATCTTGGAACACTGAAGCTTTCTTT.

The CDR3 region has the DNA TGCGCCAGCAGGGGAGACACTGAAGCTTTCTTT. It specifies CASRGDTEAFF. V and J are TRBV10-1 and TRBJ1-1; D remains ambiguous. The CDR3 runs to 11 residues. CDR1 and CDR2 from the germline V gene are WNHNN and SYGVQD (reference sequence). The V end lost 6 bases, the J end lost 3 bases, and 5 bases lay between the germline ends.